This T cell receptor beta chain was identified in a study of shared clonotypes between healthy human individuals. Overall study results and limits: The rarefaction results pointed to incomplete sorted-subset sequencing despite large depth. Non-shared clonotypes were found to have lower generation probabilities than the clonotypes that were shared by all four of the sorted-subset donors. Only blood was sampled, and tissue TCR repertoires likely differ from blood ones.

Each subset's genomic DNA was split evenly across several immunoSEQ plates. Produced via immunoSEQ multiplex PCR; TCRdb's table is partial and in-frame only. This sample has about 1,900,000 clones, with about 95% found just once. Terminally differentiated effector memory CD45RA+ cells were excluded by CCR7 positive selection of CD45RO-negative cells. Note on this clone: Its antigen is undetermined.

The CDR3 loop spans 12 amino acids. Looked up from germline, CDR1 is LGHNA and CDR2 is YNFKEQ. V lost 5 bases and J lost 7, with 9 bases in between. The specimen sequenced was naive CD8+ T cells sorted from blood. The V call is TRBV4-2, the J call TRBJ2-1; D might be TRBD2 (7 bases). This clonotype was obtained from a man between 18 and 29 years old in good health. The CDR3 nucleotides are TGTGCCAGCAGCGAGGGGGGGAATGAGCAGTTCTTC. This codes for CASSEGGNEQFF.